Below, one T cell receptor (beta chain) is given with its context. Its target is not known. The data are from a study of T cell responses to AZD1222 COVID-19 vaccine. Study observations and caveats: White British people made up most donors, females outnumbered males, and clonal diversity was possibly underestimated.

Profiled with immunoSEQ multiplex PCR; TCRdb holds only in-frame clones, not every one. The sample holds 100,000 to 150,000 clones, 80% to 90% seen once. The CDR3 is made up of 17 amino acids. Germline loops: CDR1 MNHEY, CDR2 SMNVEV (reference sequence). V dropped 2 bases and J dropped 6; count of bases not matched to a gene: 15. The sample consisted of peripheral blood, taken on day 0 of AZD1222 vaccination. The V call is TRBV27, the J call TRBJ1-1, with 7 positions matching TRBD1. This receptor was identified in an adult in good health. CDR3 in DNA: TGTGCCAGCAGTTTACAAGTGCCGAGAGACAGGGTTGCTGAAGCTTTCTTT. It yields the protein CASSLQVPRDRVAEAFF.